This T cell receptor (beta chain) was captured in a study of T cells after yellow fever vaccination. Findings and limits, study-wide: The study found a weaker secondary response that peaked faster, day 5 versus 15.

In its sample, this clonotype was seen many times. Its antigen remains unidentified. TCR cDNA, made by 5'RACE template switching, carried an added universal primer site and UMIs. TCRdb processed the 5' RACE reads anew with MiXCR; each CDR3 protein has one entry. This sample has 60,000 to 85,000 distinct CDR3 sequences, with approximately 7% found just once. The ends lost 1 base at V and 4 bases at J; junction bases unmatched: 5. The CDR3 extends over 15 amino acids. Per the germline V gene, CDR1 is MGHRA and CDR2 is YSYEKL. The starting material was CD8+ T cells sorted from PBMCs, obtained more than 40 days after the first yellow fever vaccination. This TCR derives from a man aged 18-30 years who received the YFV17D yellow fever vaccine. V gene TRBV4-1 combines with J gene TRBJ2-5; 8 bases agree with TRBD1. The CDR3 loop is CASSQGLRGLETQYF. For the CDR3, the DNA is TGCGCCAGCAGCCAAGGGCTCAGGGGGCTAGAGACCCAGTACTTC.